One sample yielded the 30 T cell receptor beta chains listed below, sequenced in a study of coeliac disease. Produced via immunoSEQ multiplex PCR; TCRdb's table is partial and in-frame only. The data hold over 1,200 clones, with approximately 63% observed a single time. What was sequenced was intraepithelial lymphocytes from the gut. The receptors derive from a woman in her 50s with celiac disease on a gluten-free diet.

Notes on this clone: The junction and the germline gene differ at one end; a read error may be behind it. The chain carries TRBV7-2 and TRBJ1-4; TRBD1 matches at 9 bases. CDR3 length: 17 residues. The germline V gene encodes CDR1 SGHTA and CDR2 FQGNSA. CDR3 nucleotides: TGTGCCAGCAGCTTATGGGGAGCGGGACAGGGAAATGAAAAACTGCTTTTT. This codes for CASSLWGAGQGNEKLLF.

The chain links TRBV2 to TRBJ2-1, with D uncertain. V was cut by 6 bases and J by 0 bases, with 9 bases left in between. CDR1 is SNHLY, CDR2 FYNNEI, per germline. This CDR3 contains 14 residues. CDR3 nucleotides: TGTGCCAGCAGCCCACAGATCTCCTACAATGAGCAGTTCTTC. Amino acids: CASSPQISYNEQFF.

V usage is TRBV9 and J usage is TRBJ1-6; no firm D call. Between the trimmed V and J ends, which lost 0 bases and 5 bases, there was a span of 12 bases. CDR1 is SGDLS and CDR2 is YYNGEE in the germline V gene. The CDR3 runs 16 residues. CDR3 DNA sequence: TGTGCCAGCAGCGTAGGTGGGTCACAGAATAATTCACCCCTCCACTTT. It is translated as CASSVGGSQNNSPLHF.

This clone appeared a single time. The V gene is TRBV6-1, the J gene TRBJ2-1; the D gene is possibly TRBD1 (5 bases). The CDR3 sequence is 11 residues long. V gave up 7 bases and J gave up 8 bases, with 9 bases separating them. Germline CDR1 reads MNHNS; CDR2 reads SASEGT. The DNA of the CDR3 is TGTGCCAGCACCCAGGGCTATGAGCAGTTCTTC. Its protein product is CASTQGYEQFF.

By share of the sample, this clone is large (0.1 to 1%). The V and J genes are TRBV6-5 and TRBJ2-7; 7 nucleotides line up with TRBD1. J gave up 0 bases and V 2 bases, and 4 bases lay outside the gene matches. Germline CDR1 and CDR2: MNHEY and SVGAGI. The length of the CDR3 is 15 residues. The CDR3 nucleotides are TGTGCCAGCAGTTACCTGGACAGGAGCTCCTACGAGCAGTACTTC. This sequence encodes CASSYLDRSSYEQYF.

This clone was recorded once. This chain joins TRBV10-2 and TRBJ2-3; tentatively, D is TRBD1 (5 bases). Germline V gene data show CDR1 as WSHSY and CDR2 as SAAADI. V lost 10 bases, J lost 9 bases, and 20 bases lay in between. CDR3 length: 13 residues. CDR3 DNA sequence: TGCGCCATGGCTATGGGGCCAATAGGAACGCAGTATTTT. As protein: CAMAMGPIGTQYF.

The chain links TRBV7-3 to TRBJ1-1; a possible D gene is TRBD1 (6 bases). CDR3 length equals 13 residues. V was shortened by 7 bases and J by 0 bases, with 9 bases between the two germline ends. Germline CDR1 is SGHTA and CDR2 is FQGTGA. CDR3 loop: CASKGQMNTEAFF. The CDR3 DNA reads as TGTGCCAGCAAGGGACAAATGAACACTGAAGCTTTCTTT.

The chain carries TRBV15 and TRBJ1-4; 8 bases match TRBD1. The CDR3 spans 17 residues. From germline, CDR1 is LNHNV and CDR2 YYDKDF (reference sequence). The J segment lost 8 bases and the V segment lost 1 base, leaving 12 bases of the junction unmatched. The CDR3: CATSRGAGGFLGEKLFF. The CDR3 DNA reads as TGTGCCACCAGCAGAGGGGCAGGGGGCTTTCTTGGGGAAAAACTGTTTTTT.

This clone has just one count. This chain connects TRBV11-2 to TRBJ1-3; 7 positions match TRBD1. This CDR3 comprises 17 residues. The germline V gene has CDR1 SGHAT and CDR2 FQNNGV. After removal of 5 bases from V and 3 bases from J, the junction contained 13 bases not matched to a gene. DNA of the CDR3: TGTGCCAGCAGCCTAAGACGAAACAGGGGATATGGAAACACCATATATTTT. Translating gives CASSLRRNRGYGNTIYF.

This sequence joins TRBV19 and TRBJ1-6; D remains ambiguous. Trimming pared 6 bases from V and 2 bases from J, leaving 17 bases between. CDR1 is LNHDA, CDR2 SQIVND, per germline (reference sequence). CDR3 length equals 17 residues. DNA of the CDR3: TGTGCCAGTAGCCTTAGGCCGCGGTCGACCTATAATTCACCCCTCCACTTT. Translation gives CASSLRPRSTYNSPLHF.

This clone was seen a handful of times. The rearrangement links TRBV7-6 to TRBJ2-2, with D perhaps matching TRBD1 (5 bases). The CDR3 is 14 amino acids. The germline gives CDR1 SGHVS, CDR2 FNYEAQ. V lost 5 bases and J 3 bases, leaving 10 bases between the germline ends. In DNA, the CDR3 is TGTGCCAGCAGCCCGACAGACCACACCGGGGAGCTGTTTTTT. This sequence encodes CASSPTDHTGELFF.

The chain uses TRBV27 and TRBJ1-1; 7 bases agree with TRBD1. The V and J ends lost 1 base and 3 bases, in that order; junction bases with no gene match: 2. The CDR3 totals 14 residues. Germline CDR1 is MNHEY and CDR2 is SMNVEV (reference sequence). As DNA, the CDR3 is TGTGCCAGCAGTTTATTCGACAGGGACACTGAAGCTTTCTTT. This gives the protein CASSLFDRDTEAFF.

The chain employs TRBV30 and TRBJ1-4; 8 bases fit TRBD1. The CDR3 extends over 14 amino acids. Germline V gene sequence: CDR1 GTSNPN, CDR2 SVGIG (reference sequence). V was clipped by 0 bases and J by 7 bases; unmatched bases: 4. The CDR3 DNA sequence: TGTGCCTGGAGTGTATTAACAGGGGGTGAAAAACTGTTTTTT. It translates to CAWSVLTGGEKLFF.

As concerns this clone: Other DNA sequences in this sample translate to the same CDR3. Here the CDR3 reads CASTPGYEQFF. The CDR3 bases are TGTGCCAGCACCCCTGGCTATGAGCAGTTCTTC. The V and J genes are TRBV2 and TRBJ2-1, with no clear D. The germline V and J ends were trimmed by 7 bases and 8 bases, with 9 bases remaining between them. The CDR3 length is 11 residues. The germline V gene has CDR1 SNHLY and CDR2 FYNNEI.

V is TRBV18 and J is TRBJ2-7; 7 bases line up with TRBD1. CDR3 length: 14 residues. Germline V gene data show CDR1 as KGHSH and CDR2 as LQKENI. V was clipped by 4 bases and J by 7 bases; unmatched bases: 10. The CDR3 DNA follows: TGTGCCAGCTCACAGGGACAGCATTTTACGGAGCAGTACTTC. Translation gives CASSQGQHFTEQYF.

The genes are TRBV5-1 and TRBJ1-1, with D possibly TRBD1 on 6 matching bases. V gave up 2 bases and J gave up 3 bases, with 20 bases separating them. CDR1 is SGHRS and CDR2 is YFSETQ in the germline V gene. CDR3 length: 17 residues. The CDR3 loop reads CASSLGWGGREDTEAFF. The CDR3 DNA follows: TGCGCCAGCAGCTTAGGGTGGGGGGGGCGCGAGGACACTGAAGCTTTCTTT.

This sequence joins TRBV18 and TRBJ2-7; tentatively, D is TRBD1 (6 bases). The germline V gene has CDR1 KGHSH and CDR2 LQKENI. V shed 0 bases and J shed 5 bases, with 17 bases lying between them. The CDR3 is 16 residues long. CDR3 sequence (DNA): TGTGCCAGCTCACCACCGGTGGCAGGGGCGTTGAACGAGCAGTACTTC. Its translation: CASSPPVAGALNEQYF.

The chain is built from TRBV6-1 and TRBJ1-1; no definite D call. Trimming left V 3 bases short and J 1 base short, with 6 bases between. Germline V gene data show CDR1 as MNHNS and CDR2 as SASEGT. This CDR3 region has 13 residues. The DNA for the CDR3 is TGTGCCAGCAGTGAGACGGGGAACACTGAAGCTTTCTTT. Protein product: CASSETGNTEAFF.

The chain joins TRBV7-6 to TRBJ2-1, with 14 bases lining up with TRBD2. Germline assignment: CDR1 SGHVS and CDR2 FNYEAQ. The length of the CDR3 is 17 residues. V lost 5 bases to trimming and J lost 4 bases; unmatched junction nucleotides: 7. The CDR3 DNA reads TGTGCCAGCAGCCAAACAGGGACTAGCGGGGGATACAATGAGCAGTTCTTC. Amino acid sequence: CASSQTGTSGGYNEQFF.

The CDR3 here is CASLGGLDDFNEQFF. The CDR3 DNA is TGTGCCAGCCTGGGGGGTCTGGACGACTTCAATGAGCAGTTCTTC. V and J are TRBV2 and TRBJ2-1, with D possibly being TRBD2 (6 bases). The V end was cut by 8 bases, the J end by 6 bases, with 20 bases between. Per germline, CDR1 SNHLY and CDR2 FYNNEI. CDR3 length equals 15 residues. The variable domain in full, completed from reference TRBV2 and TRBJ2-1, reads EPEVTQTPSHQVTQMGQEVILRCVPISNHLYFYWYRQILGQKVEFLVSFYNNEISEKSEIFDDQFSVERPDGSNFTLKIRSTKLEDSAMYFCASLGGLDDFNEQFFGPGTRLTVL.

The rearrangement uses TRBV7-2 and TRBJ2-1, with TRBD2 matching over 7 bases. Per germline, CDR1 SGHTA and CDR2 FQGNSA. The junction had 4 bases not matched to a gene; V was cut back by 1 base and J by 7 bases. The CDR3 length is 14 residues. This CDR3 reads CASSLGTRRNEQFF. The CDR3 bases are TGTGCCAGCAGCTTAGGGACTAGGAGGAATGAGCAGTTCTTC.

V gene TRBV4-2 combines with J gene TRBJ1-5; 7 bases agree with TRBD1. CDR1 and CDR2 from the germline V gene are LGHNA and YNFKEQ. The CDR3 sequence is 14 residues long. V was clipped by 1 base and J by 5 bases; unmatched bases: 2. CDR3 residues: CASSQAGTDQPQHF. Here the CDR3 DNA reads TGTGCCAGCAGCCAAGCCGGGACAGATCAGCCCCAGCATTTT.

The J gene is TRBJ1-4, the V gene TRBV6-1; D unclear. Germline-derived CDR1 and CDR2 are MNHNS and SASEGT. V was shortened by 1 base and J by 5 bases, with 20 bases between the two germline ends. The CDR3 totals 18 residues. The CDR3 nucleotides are TGTGCCAGCAGTGAAGGAGCTGGTCTCCTAGTCGACAATGAAAAACTGTTTTTT. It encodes CASSEGAGLLVDNEKLFF.

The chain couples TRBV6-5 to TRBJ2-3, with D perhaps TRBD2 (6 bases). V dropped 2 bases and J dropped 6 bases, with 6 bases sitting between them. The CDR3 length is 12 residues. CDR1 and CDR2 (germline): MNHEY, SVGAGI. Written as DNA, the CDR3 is TGTGCCAGCAGTTACCGGGGGGATACGCAGTATTTT. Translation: CASSYRGDTQYF.

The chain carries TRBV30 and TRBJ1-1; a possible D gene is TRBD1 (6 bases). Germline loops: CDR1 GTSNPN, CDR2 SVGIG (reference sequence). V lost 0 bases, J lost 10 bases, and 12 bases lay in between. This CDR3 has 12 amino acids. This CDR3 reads CAWSVLGGAAFF. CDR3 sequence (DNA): TGTGCCTGGAGTGTACTCGGGGGGGCAGCTTTCTTT. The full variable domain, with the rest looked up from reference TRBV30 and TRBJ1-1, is SQTIHQWPATLVQPVGSPLSLECTVEGTSNPNLYWYRQAAGRGLQLLFYSVGIGQISSEVPQNLSASRPQDRQFILSSKKLLLSDSGFYLCAWSVLGGAAFFGQGTRLTVV.

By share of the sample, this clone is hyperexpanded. The CDR3 region has the DNA TGTGCCAGCAGCTTGGACAGTCTGACCTCCGAGCAGTACTTC. This codes for CASSLDSLTSEQYF. This chain links TRBV5-6 with TRBJ2-7; D not certain. Germline V gene lookup returns CDR1 SGHDT and CDR2 YYEEEE. V was trimmed by 0 bases and J by 6 bases, leaving 13 bases between them. The CDR3 runs 14 residues. Combining the CDR3 with reference TRBV5-6 and TRBJ2-7 gives the whole variable domain DAGVTQSPTHLIKTRGQQVTLRCSPKSGHDTVSWYQQALGQGPQFIFQYYEEEERQRGNFPDRFSGHQFPNYSSELNVNALLLGDSALYLCASSLDSLTSEQYFGPGTRLTVT.

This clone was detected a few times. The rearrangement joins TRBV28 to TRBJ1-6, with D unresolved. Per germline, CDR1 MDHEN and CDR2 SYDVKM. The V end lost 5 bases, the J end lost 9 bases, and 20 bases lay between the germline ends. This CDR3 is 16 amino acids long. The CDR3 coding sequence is TGTGCCAGCAGTATCCCCCGGGGAGGTATCACTTCACCCCTCCACTTT. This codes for CASSIPRGGITSPLHF.

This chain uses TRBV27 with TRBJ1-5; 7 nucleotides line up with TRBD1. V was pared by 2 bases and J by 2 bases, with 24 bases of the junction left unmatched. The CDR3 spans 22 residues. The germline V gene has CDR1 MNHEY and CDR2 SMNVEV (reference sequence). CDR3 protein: CASSLRPRCIDRVKGGNQPQHF. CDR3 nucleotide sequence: TGTGCCAGCAGTTTAAGACCCCGTTGTATCGACAGGGTCAAGGGTGGCAATCAGCCCCAGCATTTT.

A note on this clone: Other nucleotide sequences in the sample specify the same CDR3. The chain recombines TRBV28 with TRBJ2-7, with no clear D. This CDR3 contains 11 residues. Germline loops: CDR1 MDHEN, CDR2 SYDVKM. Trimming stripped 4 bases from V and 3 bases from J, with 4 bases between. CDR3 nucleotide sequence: TGTGCCAGCAGTTCGTACTACGAGCAGTACTTC. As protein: CASSSYYEQYF.

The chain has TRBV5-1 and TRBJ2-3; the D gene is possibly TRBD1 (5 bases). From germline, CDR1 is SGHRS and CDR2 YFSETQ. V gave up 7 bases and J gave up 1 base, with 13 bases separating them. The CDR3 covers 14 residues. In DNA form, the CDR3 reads TGCGCCAGCGCCCAGACAGACCGCACAGATACGCAGTATTTT. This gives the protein CASAQTDRTDTQYF.